This TCR beta chain was recovered during a study of blood T cell repertoires in COVID-19. Study as a whole: PBMCs, B-cell-depleted T cells, or T cells provided the cDNA or gDNA that made up the material.

This CDR3 has 15 residues. V lost 7 bases, J lost 4 bases, and 16 bases lay in between. Germline CDR1 MNHEY, CDR2 SVGAGI. This clone occurred once. TCRdb's table, derived via immunoSEQ multiplex PCR, lists solely in-frame clones and lacks some. Among about 200,000 clones listed, approximately 80% were seen once. V gene TRBV6-5 combines with J gene TRBJ2-2, with a weak D call TRBD2 (6 bases). The source material was peripheral blood. This TCR was sampled from a human donor with acute or convalescent COVID-19. The donor label of this sample is uncertain. CDR3 amino acids: CASTSGEAGTGELFF. As DNA, the CDR3 is TGTGCCAGCACCTCGGGAGAGGCAGGCACCGGGGAGCTGTTTTTT.